This T cell receptor beta chain was identified during a study of cytomegalovirus exposure and HLA in healthy donors. This CDR3 is 15 amino acids long. The V gene's germline CDR1 is SEHNR and CDR2 FQNEAQ (reference sequence). V lost 3 bases and J lost 5; bases outside the gene matches: 7. PCR employed 60 Vbeta and 13 Jbeta primers. Sequencing used immunoSEQ multiplex PCR; TCRdb keeps in-frame clones, though not all of them. The table lists some 75,000 clones. The chain carries TRBV7-9 and TRBJ2-3; 8 positions agree with TRBD1. This receptor was taken from a man aged 35-49 years in good health and CMV-seronegative. The sequenced sample was PBMCs. CDR3 in DNA: TGTGCCAGCAGCTTTAGGGCAGGGGGCCAAGATACGCAGTATTTT. Protein product: CASSFRAGGQDTQYF.